This is a list of T cell receptor beta chains from one sample in a study of T cell responses to AZD1222 COVID-19 vaccine. Here immunoSEQ multiplex PCR was the method, and the copy in TCRdb shows in-frame clones only, minus some. The sample carries 95,000 to 100,000 clones, about 89% recorded once. The sample consisted of peripheral blood, taken on day 0 of AZD1222 vaccination. The receptors originated from an adult in good health. Both conserved end residues are part of each CDR3. D genes are given only for firm matches. Size is omitted from some rows. Given values are once, few, many or a class for expanded clones.

D	size	V	length	J	CDR3	DNA
TRBD1	.	TRBV2	14	TRBJ1-1	CASNFDRGGTEAFF	TGTGCCAGCAATTTTGACAGGGGAGGCACTGAAGCTTTCTTT
.	.	TRBV7-2	14	TRBJ2-2	CASSLQVNTGELFF	TGTGCCAGCAGCTTACAGGTGAACACCGGGGAGCTGTTTTTT
.	.	TRBV7-2	15	TRBJ1-2	CASSLQGAMDYGYTF	TGTGCCAGCAGCTTACAGGGAGCCATGGACTATGGCTACACCTTC
.	.	TRBV11-3	12	TRBJ1-1	CASSSGQTQAFF	TGTGCCAGCAGCTCAGGACAGACCCAAGCTTTCTTT
.	few	TRBV11-2	14	TRBJ1-2	CASSSGPRWYGYTF	TGTGCCAGCAGCTCCGGGCCGCGGTGGTATGGCTACACCTTC
.	once	TRBV15	16	TRBJ1-5	CATSSGQQASNQPQHF	TGTGCCACCAGCAGTGGACAGCAGGCGAGCAATCAGCCCCAGCATTTT
.	once	TRBV6-1	15	TRBJ2-3	CASSPTGAPTDTQYF	TGTGCCAGCAGTCCGACGGGGGCCCCCACAGATACGCAGTATTTT
.	.	TRBV11-1	13	TRBJ1-1	CASSMTGNTEAFF	TGTGCCAGCAGCATGACAGGGAACACTGAAGCTTTCTTT
.	.	TRBV7-3	13	TRBJ1-2	CASSSGPNYGYTF	TGTGCCAGCAGCTCGGGACCTAACTATGGCTACACCTTC
.	.	TRBV2	15	TRBJ1-3	CASSTRGGPGNTIYF	TGTGCCAGCAGTACTAGGGGGGGCCCTGGAAACACCATATATTTT
.	.	TRBV6-5	14	TRBJ1-1	CASSLHSGNTEAFF	TGTGCCAGCAGCCTTCATTCGGGGAACACTGAAGCTTTCTTT
.	.	TRBV9	12	TRBJ2-3	CASSAYTDTQYF	TGTGCCAGCAGCGCCTACACAGATACGCAGTATTTT
.	.	TRBV6-4	15	TRBJ2-3	CASSLRDSPTDTQYF	TGTGCCAGCAGCCTCCGGGACTCCCCCACAGATACGCAGTATTTT
.	.	TRBV10-3	14	TRBJ2-5	CAISGNSAAGTQYF	TGTGCCATCAGTGGGAACAGCGCCGCCGGGACCCAGTACTTC
.	.	TRBV2	15	TRBJ1-2	CASGDRGRPIYGYTF	TGTGCCAGCGGGGACCGGGGTCGCCCAATCTATGGCTACACCTTC
.	.	TRBV21-1	20	TRBJ2-3	CASSKGAGRGAFPLADTQYF	TGTGCCAGCAGCAAAGGGGCCGGTCGTGGCGCGTTTCCCCTGGCAGATACGCAGTATTTT
TRBD1	once	TRBV6-5	15	TRBJ1-2	CASSYSAAGQYGYTF	TGTGCCAGCAGTTACTCGGCAGCGGGACAGTATGGCTACACCTTC
TRBD2	once	TRBV5-1	17	TRBJ2-7	CASSPEPSGGNSYEQYF	TGCGCCAGCAGCCCTGAACCTAGCGGGGGTAACTCCTACGAGCAGTACTTC
TRBD2	.	TRBV7-7	15	TRBJ2-5	CASSLAGGIQETQYF	TGTGCTAGCAGCCTAGCGGGGGGGATACAAGAGACCCAGTACTTC
.	.	TRBV5-6	13	TRBJ1-2	CASSRGVNYGYTF	TGTGCCAGCAGCAGGGGGGTTAACTATGGCTACACCTTC
.	.	TRBV19	13	TRBJ1-2	CASSIRSNYGYTF	TGTGCCAGTAGTATTCGATCTAACTATGGCTACACCTTC
.	.	TRBV15	12	TRBJ2-5	CATPWGRETQYF	TGTGCCACCCCCTGGGGCAGAGAGACCCAGTACTTC
.	.	TRBV7-3	14	TRBJ2-1	CASSLAGSYNEQFF	TGTGCCAGCAGCTTAGCGGGCTCCTACAATGAGCAGTTCTTC
.	.	TRBV7-2	15	TRBJ2-2	CASSPGRSLTGELFF	TGTGCCAGCAGCCCCGGACGGAGTCTCACCGGGGAGCTGTTTTTT
TRBD2	.	TRBV28	15	TRBJ2-7	CASSLGAGGPHEQYF	TGTGCCAGCAGTTTAGGAGCGGGGGGGCCCCACGAGCAGTACTTC
.	.	TRBV28	14	TRBJ1-5	CASSPRILNQPQHF	TGTGCCAGCAGCCCACGGATATTGAATCAGCCCCAGCATTTT
.	.	TRBV4-1	15	TRBJ1-1	CASSLSGERNTEAFF	TGCGCCAGCAGCCTCTCAGGGGAGAGGAACACTGAAGCTTTCTTT
.	once	TRBV28	14	TRBJ2-3	CASSFGGSTDTQYF	TGTGCCAGCAGTTTCGGAGGGAGTACAGATACGCAGTATTTT
.	.	TRBV3-1/TRBV3-2	16	TRBJ1-1	CASSQAFSRVLSEAFF	TGTGCCAGCAGCCAAGCCTTCTCCCGAGTGCTTTCAGAAGCTTTCTTT